Presented here are 29 T cell receptor beta chains from one specimen sequenced in a study of hypomethylating agent response in myelodysplastic syndrome. The assay was immunoSEQ multiplex PCR, and TCRdb's table has in-frame clones only and misses some. The data contain 2,000 or so clones, 70% to 90% of them seen just once; the ten biggest clones take up around 29%. The input for sequencing was bone marrow, taken before or after starting hypomethylating agent treatment for myelodysplastic syndrome (not recorded which). The receptors originated from a human donor with myelodysplastic syndrome.

The J gene is TRBJ2-7, the V gene TRBV2, with TRBD1 matching over 9 bases. Looked up from germline, CDR1 is SNHLY and CDR2 is FYNNEI. Unmatched junction bases numbered 5, after V lost 4 bases and J lost 4 bases. The CDR3 has 14 residues. CDR3 residues: CASSVDRGGYEQYF. CDR3 in DNA: TGTGCCAGCAGTGTGGACAGGGGAGGGTACGAGCAGTACTTC.

In this sample, this clone turned up a few times. The rearrangement uses TRBV19 and TRBJ1-5, with 7 bases fitting TRBD1. The germline gives CDR1 LNHDA, CDR2 SQIVND (reference sequence). CDR3 length: 14 amino acids. The ends lost 10 bases at V and 6 bases at J; junction bases unmatched: 12. CDR3 loop: CATNQQGFGQPQHF. For the CDR3, the DNA is TGTGCCACAAACCAACAGGGGTTCGGTCAGCCCCAGCATTTT.

The table lists this clone with a count of one. This chain connects TRBV4-1 to TRBJ2-7, with D possibly matching TRBD2 (5 bases). V was cut by 0 bases and J by 6 bases, with 15 bases left in between. Germline V gene lookup returns CDR1 MGHRA and CDR2 YSYEKL. The CDR3 has 15 amino acids. CDR3 protein: CASSQEPLRGTEQYF. CDR3 DNA sequence: TGCGCCAGCAGCCAAGAACCCCTTCGGGGAACCGAGCAGTACTTC.

The chain uses TRBV6-1 and TRBJ1-2; TRBD1 might be the D (5 bases). This CDR3 has 13 residues. Trimming removed 0 bases at V and 3 bases at J, with 5 bases between. The germline V gene has CDR1 MNHNS and CDR2 SASEGT. The CDR3 here is CASSEARDYGYTF. The CDR3 nucleotides read TGTGCCAGCAGTGAAGCCAGGGACTATGGCTACACCTTC.

The chain employs TRBV11-2 and TRBJ1-4; TRBD1 agrees at 7 bases. Germline lookup yields CDR1 SGHAT and CDR2 FQNNGV. CDR3 length: 15 amino acids. V lost 1 base and J lost 7; bases outside the gene matches: 6. The CDR3 coding sequence is TGTGCCAGCAGCTTAGGAGAGGCAGGGGGTGAAAAACTGTTTTTT. This codes for CASSLGEAGGEKLFF.

The chain employs TRBV30 and TRBJ2-5, with a tentative D call TRBD2 (6 bases). Per germline, CDR1 GTSNPN and CDR2 SVGIG (reference sequence). The length of the CDR3 is 16 residues. V gave up 3 bases and J gave up 4 bases, with 21 bases separating them. The CDR3 DNA reads TGTGCCTGGAGGCCCGGGGTCGGGAGAGGGAGAGAGACCCAGTACTTC. Amino acid sequence: CAWRPGVGRGRETQYF.

CDR3 sequence (DNA): TGTGCCAGCAGTTACTCCCCAGGGGGAGACACTGAAGCTTTCTTT. Amino acids: CASSYSPGGDTEAFF. The chain couples TRBV6-5 to TRBJ1-1; 7 bases align to TRBD1. CDR1 and CDR2 from the germline V gene are MNHEY and SVGAGI. Trimming took 0 bases from V and 3 from J; bases not matched to a gene: 4. The CDR3 has 15 residues.

CDR3 nucleotides: TGCGCCAGCAGCTTGATTCCCGGGAACTATGGCTACACCTTC. Translated, it gives CASSLIPGNYGYTF. The V gene is TRBV5-1, the J gene TRBJ1-2; the D is unclear. With 1 base removed from V and 2 bases from J, the gap between germline ends came to 9 bases. CDR3 size: 14 residues. The germline CDR1 and CDR2 sequences are SGHRS and YFSETQ. The full variable domain, in which reference TRBV5-1 and TRBJ1-2 provide the parts outside the CDR3, is KAGVTQTPRYLIKTRGQQVTLSCSPISGHRSVSWYQQTPGQGLQFLFEYFSETQRNKGNFPGRFSGRQFSNSRSEMNVSTLELGDSALYLCASSLIPGNYGYTFGSGTRLTVV.

The chain couples TRBV15 to TRBJ2-1; TRBD2 might be the D (5 bases). V lost 5 bases and J 0 bases, leaving 8 bases between the germline ends. The CDR3 spans 14 residues. CDR1 is LNHNV and CDR2 is YYDKDF in the germline V gene (reference sequence). CDR3 sequence (DNA): TGTGCCACCAGCCCGGGGAGCTCCTACAATGAGCAGTTCTTC. It specifies CATSPGSSYNEQFF.

The rearrangement uses TRBV11-3 and TRBJ2-1; D ambiguous. The CDR3 runs to 13 residues. V lost 8 bases and J 6 bases, leaving 14 bases between the germline ends. Germline V gene lookup returns CDR1 SGHNT and CDR2 YENEEA. The CDR3 reads CASGRAGINEQFF. The CDR3 DNA reads as TGTGCCAGCGGCCGTGCAGGTATCAATGAGCAGTTCTTC.

The rearrangement links TRBV2 to TRBJ1-2; D is ambiguous. The CDR3 length is 13 residues. Per germline, CDR1 SNHLY and CDR2 FYNNEI. The germline V and J ends were trimmed by 5 bases and 4 bases, with 11 bases remaining between them. The CDR3 DNA sequence: TGTGCCAGCAGTTCCGGGCCCCGCTATGGCTACACCTTC. Its protein product is CASSSGPRYGYTF.

This chain joins TRBV6-1 and TRBJ1-5; 7 positions agree with TRBD1. Per the germline V gene, CDR1 is MNHNS and CDR2 is SASEGT. The CDR3 covers 14 residues. V was clipped by 8 bases and J by 7 bases; unmatched bases: 11. CDR3 loop: CASGNRGSGQPQHF. The CDR3 DNA sequence: TGTGCCAGCGGAAACAGGGGCAGCGGGCAGCCCCAGCATTTT.

CDR3 sequence reads: CASSVEKYGYTF. CDR3 DNA: TGTGCCAGCAGCGTAGAGAAGTATGGCTACACCTTC. This rearrangement joins TRBV25-1 to TRBJ1-2; D unclear. Germline CDR1 and CDR2: MGHDK and SYGVNS. The CDR3 runs 12 residues. V was clipped by 6 bases and J by 5 bases, with 10 bases between them.

The chain employs TRBV6-5 and TRBJ1-1; perhaps TRBD1 as D (5 bases). CDR1 and CDR2 from the germline V gene are MNHEY and SVGAGI. V lost 6 bases and J lost 3, with 11 bases in between. The CDR3 runs to 13 residues. The CDR3 reads CASRADSYTEAFF. CDR3 nucleotide sequence: TGTGCCAGCAGAGCCGACAGCTACACTGAAGCTTTCTTT.

The J gene is TRBJ1-5, the V gene TRBV6-6; D call uncertain. Germline V gene data show CDR1 as MNHNY and CDR2 as SVGAGI (reference sequence). The CDR3 is 14 residues long. Trimming stripped 6 bases from V and 6 bases from J, with 15 bases between. The CDR3 region is CASSSRGPSQPQHF. The CDR3 region has the DNA TGTGCCAGCAGCAGTCGAGGTCCCAGTCAGCCCCAGCATTTT.

The CDR3: CASGETGALHNEQFF. The CDR3 DNA reads TGTGCCAGCGGGGAAACAGGGGCTCTGCACAATGAGCAGTTCTTC. The chain recombines TRBV2 with TRBJ2-1; TRBD1 matches 7 bases. The CDR3 is 15 residues long. CDR1 SNHLY and CDR2 FYNNEI come from the germline V gene. The J segment lost 5 bases and the V segment lost 8 bases, leaving 12 bases of the junction unmatched.

J is TRBJ2-3 and V is TRBV11-2; 10 bases match TRBD2. Losses at the gene ends were 5 bases for V and 8 bases for J; bases not matched to a gene: 10. Per germline, CDR1 SGHAT and CDR2 FQNNGV. The length of the CDR3 is 15 residues. CDR3 in DNA: TGTGCCAGCAGCCCGGGACTAGCGAACCACTTTACGCAGTATTTT. Its protein product is CASSPGLANHFTQYF.

The V call is TRBV5-1, the J call TRBJ2-1; 8 nucleotides line up with TRBD1. V lost 0 bases to trimming and J lost 7 bases; unmatched junction nucleotides: 3. Germline V gene data show CDR1 as SGHRS and CDR2 as YFSETQ. This CDR3 contains 14 residues. The CDR3 region is CASSLDTGGNEQFF. CDR3 in DNA: TGCGCCAGCAGCTTGGACACAGGGGGTAATGAGCAGTTCTTC.

CDR3 protein: CAWSGLAGGPGETQYF. Written as DNA, the CDR3 is TGTGCCTGGAGTGGGTTAGCGGGAGGGCCGGGGGAGACCCAGTACTTC. This chain uses TRBV30 with TRBJ2-5; TRBD2 matches 11 bases. V trimming: 1 base; J trimming: 5 bases; junction bases outside the gene matches: 9. CDR1 is GTSNPN, CDR2 SVGIG, per germline (reference sequence). The CDR3 covers 16 residues.

This clone was seen only a few times. V and J are TRBV27 and TRBJ2-7; 8 bases map to TRBD2. CDR3 length equals 15 residues. Losses at the gene ends were 2 bases for V and 5 bases for J; bases not matched to a gene: 8. Germline-derived CDR1 and CDR2 are MNHEY and SMNVEV (reference sequence). This CDR3 reads CASSLEREGSDEQYF. CDR3 in DNA: TGTGCCAGCAGTTTAGAACGGGAGGGAAGCGACGAGCAGTACTTC.

The V call is TRBV2, the J call TRBJ2-5; D is perhaps TRBD1 (5 bases). The J call is doubtful: the DNA matches TRBJ2-7 better. The CDR3 runs to 14 residues. Germline V gene sequence: CDR1 SNHLY, CDR2 FYNNEI. The CDR3 protein is CASSGDSHSYEQYF. CDR3 DNA sequence: TGTGCCAGCAGTGGCGACAGCCACTCCTACGAGCAGTACTTC.

V and J are TRBV4-2 and TRBJ1-5; weak D call: TRBD1 (6 bases). This CDR3 is 14 amino acids long. The V gene lost 1 base and the J gene lost 2 bases, with 6 bases spanning the gap. CDR1 is LGHNA, CDR2 YNFKEQ, per germline. The DNA for the CDR3 is TGTGCCAGCAGCCAAGGACAGGGCAATCAGCCCCAGCATTTT. It codes for CASSQGQGNQPQHF.

The chain couples TRBV15 to TRBJ2-3, with 8 bases matching TRBD1. Germline V gives CDR1 LNHNV, CDR2 YYDKDF (reference sequence). Trimming cost V 0 bases and J 4 bases; bases outside gene matches: 6. The CDR3 is 16 residues long. The CDR3 spells CATSRDRGRGPDTQYF. CDR3 nucleotide sequence: TGTGCCACCAGCAGAGATCGGGGCAGGGGGCCAGATACGCAGTATTTT.

This clone was recorded once. This chain links TRBV28 with TRBJ1-5, with 7 bases aligning to TRBD1. From germline, CDR1 is MDHEN and CDR2 SYDVKM. Trimming at V came to 0 bases and at J to 3 bases, leaving 5 bases not matched to a gene. CDR3 length: 16 amino acids. In DNA, the CDR3 is TGTGCCAGCAGTTTATGGCGCCAGGGGGTCAATCAGCCCCAGCATTTT. Translation: CASSLWRQGVNQPQHF.

The CDR3 loop reads CASSLGGTGGSYNEQFF. The CDR3 DNA sequence: TGTGCCAGCAGCTTAGGAGGGACAGGGGGCTCCTACAATGAGCAGTTCTTC. The rearrangement links TRBV7-2 to TRBJ2-1; 11 bases line up with TRBD1. Trimming removed 1 base from V and 0 bases from J; junction bases left unmatched: 2. Germline CDR1 is SGHTA and CDR2 is FQGNSA. This CDR3 spans 17 amino acids.

In DNA form, the CDR3 reads TGTGCCAGCAGCCCCTCGGGGACAGGGGGGCATGAGCAGTTCTTC. As protein: CASSPSGTGGHEQFF. The V gene is TRBV5-6, the J gene TRBJ2-1, with 11 nucleotides matching TRBD1. Germline V gene sequence: CDR1 SGHDT, CDR2 YYEEEE. There are 15 residues in the CDR3. With 4 bases clipped from V and 8 bases from J, the junction kept 8 bases outside the gene matches.

The J gene is TRBJ2-7, the V gene TRBV20-1, with no clear D. Looked up from germline, CDR1 is DFQATT and CDR2 is SNEGSKA (reference sequence). V was pared by 6 bases and J by 5 bases, with 11 bases between. This CDR3 has 11 residues. The CDR3 sequence: CSAAVQDEQYF. The CDR3 nucleotides are TGCAGTGCCGCAGTCCAGGACGAGCAGTACTTC.

Only a few counts were recorded for this clone. This chain connects TRBV2 to TRBJ1-1; a weak D match, TRBD1 (6 bases). The CDR3 is made up of 13 amino acids. Germline values: CDR1 SNHLY, CDR2 FYNNEI. V lost 6 bases and J lost 1, with 9 bases in between. The DNA for the CDR3 is TGTGCCAGCAGGATGACAGGGAACACTGAAGCTTTCTTT. It specifies CASRMTGNTEAFF.

V and J are TRBV28 and TRBJ2-1; TRBD2 matches at 7 bases. J lost 0 bases, V lost 2 bases, and 7 bases had no gene match. The germline CDR1 and CDR2 sequences are MDHEN and SYDVKM. The CDR3 spans 17 residues. DNA of the CDR3: TGTGCCAGCAGTTTAGGTCTAGCGGAGGGCTCCTACAATGAGCAGTTCTTC. Its protein is CASSLGLAEGSYNEQFF.